This entry is about one T cell receptor beta chain. The antigen is unknown. The source of the sample is a study of T cell responses to AZD1222 COVID-19 vaccine. Study findings and constraints: Donor demographics were predominantly white British with a female majority; clonal diversity may be underestimated.

Pooling covered second doses at about 4 or about 12 weeks. CDR3 size: 14 residues. V was clipped by 3 bases and J by 3 bases; unmatched bases: 4. Germline values: CDR1 LNHDA, CDR2 SQIVND (reference sequence). The method was immunoSEQ multiplex PCR; TCRdb's version includes in-frame clones alone and lacks a portion of them. Of roughly 150,000 clones in the sample, roughly 85% were seen once. The chain has TRBV19 and TRBJ1-2, with 7 bases aligning to TRBD1. The specimen comprised peripheral blood, sampled 28 days after the second AZD1222 dose. The TCR comes from an adult who received the AZD1222 COVID-19 vaccine. The CDR3 loop reads CASSIRGPDYGYTF. The CDR3 DNA follows: TGTGCCAGTAGTATTAGGGGGCCGGACTATGGCTACACCTTC.